Below, 15 T cell receptor beta chains from the same sample are listed, as sequenced in a study of blood T cell repertoires in COVID-19. The table came from immunoSEQ multiplex PCR; TCRdb's copy has only in-frame clones and leaves some out. This table holds about 430,000 clones, approximately 91% found once. The specimen was PBMCs or T cells enriched from blood (not recorded which). These receptors were collected from a woman younger than 35 who had been exposed to COVID-19.

The J gene is TRBJ1-4, the V gene TRBV29-1; D may be TRBD1 (5 bases). The CDR3 consists of 14 residues. V was trimmed by 7 bases and J by 3 bases, leaving 15 bases between them. Germline CDR1 SQVTM, CDR2 ANQGSEA. The CDR3 loop is CSAHRQGSNEKLFF. In DNA, the CDR3 is TGCAGCGCCCATCGGCAGGGATCTAATGAAAAACTGTTTTTT.

CDR3 DNA: TGTGCCAGCAGCTCTTTTAGCGGGGGCCGCTCCTACAATGAGCAGTTCTTC. It yields the protein CASSSFSGGRSYNEQFF. V is TRBV7-2 and J is TRBJ2-1, with 9 positions matching TRBD2. Trimming took 4 bases from V and 0 from J; bases not matched to a gene: 7. Germline loops: CDR1 SGHTA, CDR2 FQGNSA. The CDR3 runs 17 residues.

This clone was seen more than once but under ten times. The J gene is TRBJ2-1, the V gene TRBV4-2; 15 nucleotides line up with TRBD2. CDR1 and CDR2 (germline): LGHNA, YNFKEQ. V trimming: 0 bases; J trimming: 1 base; junction bases outside the gene matches: 7. CDR3 size: 20 residues. Here the CDR3 reads CASSQEFVGLAGGSYNEQFF. The CDR3 DNA sequence: TGTGCCAGCAGCCAAGAGTTTGTCGGACTAGCGGGAGGGTCCTACAATGAGCAGTTCTTC.

The rearrangement uses TRBV13 and TRBJ2-7; 7 bases match TRBD1. Germline values: CDR1 PRHDT, CDR2 FYEKMQ (reference sequence). The CDR3 loop spans 14 amino acids. The ends lost 6 bases at V and 0 bases at J; junction bases unmatched: 5. CDR3 bases: TGTGCCAGCAGTTTGGACAGGCGCTCCTACGAGCAGTACTTC. This encodes CASSLDRRSYEQYF.

The V gene is TRBV27, the J gene TRBJ2-1; D is perhaps TRBD1 (6 bases). Germline V gene lookup returns CDR1 MNHEY and CDR2 SMNVEV (reference sequence). Trimming pared 0 bases from V and 2 bases from J, leaving 11 bases between. CDR3 length: 16 residues. This CDR3 reads CASSLSTGYPYNEQFF. The CDR3 DNA sequence: TGTGCCAGCAGTTTATCCACAGGGTACCCCTACAATGAGCAGTTCTTC.

This clone appeared once. The chain recombines TRBV7-9 with TRBJ2-3; TRBD2 matches at 10 bases. The CDR3 runs 15 residues. V was pared by 5 bases and J by 3 bases, with 5 bases of the junction left unmatched. Per the germline V gene, CDR1 is SEHNR and CDR2 is FQNEAQ (reference sequence). The CDR3 DNA reads TGTGCCAGCAGCGGCAGGGGACTAGCGACAGATACGCAGTATTTT. It is translated as CASSGRGLATDTQYF.

This chain connects TRBV29-1 to TRBJ2-7; 9 nucleotides match TRBD1. The CDR3 is made up of 13 amino acids. CDR1 is SQVTM, CDR2 ANQGSEA, per germline. V trimming: 0 bases; J trimming: 12 bases; junction bases outside the gene matches: 9. CDR3 sequence: CSVEDGFTGQGYF. In DNA, the CDR3 is TGCAGCGTTGAAGATGGGTTTACGGGACAGGGGTACTTC.

The V gene is TRBV19, the J gene TRBJ2-3; the match to TRBD2 covers 9 bases. The CDR3 length is 16 residues. The V segment lost 1 base and the J segment 5 bases; nucleotides outside the gene matches: 7. In germline, CDR1 is LNHDA, CDR2 SQIVND (reference sequence). CDR3 in amino acids: CASSIGGGRAGDTQYF. CDR3 sequence (DNA): TGTGCCAGTAGTATAGGAGGCGGGAGGGCTGGAGATACGCAGTATTTT.

The chain uses TRBV2 and TRBJ1-6; 7 bases map to TRBD1. With 6 bases clipped from V and 5 bases from J, the junction kept 10 bases outside the gene matches. Germline values: CDR1 SNHLY, CDR2 FYNNEI. The CDR3 loop spans 16 amino acids. The CDR3 loop is CASRTLTTGHNSPLHF. The CDR3 DNA sequence: TGTGCCAGCAGAACCCTTACGACAGGGCATAATTCACCCCTCCACTTT.

V gene TRBV15 combines with J gene TRBJ2-1; D is ambiguous. From germline, CDR1 is LNHNV and CDR2 YYDKDF (reference sequence). Trimming took 3 bases from V and 9 from J, leaving 9 bases between them. CDR3 length: 12 residues. CDR3 sequence reads: CATSRIASEQFF. The CDR3 region has the DNA TGTGCCACCAGCAGGATAGCCAGTGAGCAGTTCTTC.

The chain employs TRBV15 and TRBJ1-2; a possible D gene is TRBD1 (5 bases). V was cut by 0 bases and J by 0 bases, with 11 bases left in between. The CDR3 runs to 16 residues. The germline gives CDR1 LNHNV, CDR2 YYDKDF (reference sequence). The CDR3 DNA sequence: TGTGCCACCAGCAGAGACCTGGGGCTAACTAACTATGGCTACACCTTC. It specifies CATSRDLGLTNYGYTF.

The J gene is TRBJ2-7, the V gene TRBV3-1 (or the pseudogene TRBV3-2); D may be TRBD2 (6 bases). Germline V gives CDR1 LGHDT, CDR2 YNNKEL (reference sequence). The CDR3 is made up of 18 amino acids. The V and J ends lost 4 bases and 1 base respectively, with 23 bases between them. The CDR3 DNA is TGTGCCAGCAGCCCCCCCGGGGGTAGCCCACGTAGATCCTACGAGCAGTACTTC. Amino acids: CASSPPGGSPRRSYEQYF.

This chain connects TRBV14 to TRBJ1-3, with D uncertain. Trimming removed 3 bases at V and 0 bases at J, with 9 bases between. Looked up from germline, CDR1 is SGHDN and CDR2 is FVKESK. This CDR3 is built from 15 residues. The CDR3 bases are TGTGCCAGCAGCCATGTACGGAGCTCTGGAAACACCATATATTTT. Protein: CASSHVRSSGNTIYF.

The chain couples TRBV9 to TRBJ2-1; D is unresolved. CDR3 length equals 12 residues. Germline loops: CDR1 SGDLS, CDR2 YYNGEE. V gave up 0 bases and J gave up 9 bases, with 7 bases separating them. The CDR3 bases are TGTGCCAGCAGCGTAGATCTGAGTGAGCAGTTCTTC. Its translation: CASSVDLSEQFF.

V and J are TRBV29-1 and TRBJ1-2; 12 nucleotides match TRBD1. This CDR3 is built from 13 residues. With V trimmed by 6 bases and J by 6 bases, 5 bases remained unmatched. The germline V gene encodes CDR1 SQVTM and CDR2 ANQGSEA. Here the CDR3 DNA reads TGCAGCGTGAAGGGACAGGGGGCCGATGGCTACACCTTC. Its translation is CSVKGQGADGYTF.